Below, 29 T cell receptor beta chains from the same sample are listed, as sequenced in a study of T cells in narcolepsy. Assay used: immunoSEQ multiplex PCR; TCRdb lists only in-frame clones, some missing. Of roughly 20,000 clones listed, under 85% were seen once; the top ten hold approximately 1.6%. What was sequenced was memory (CD45RA-) CD4+ T cells from blood. These receptors were collected from a human donor in good health.

The chain uses TRBV6-5 and TRBJ1-2, with D hard to call. Germline loops: CDR1 MNHEY, CDR2 SVGAGI. This CDR3 is 13 amino acids long. The V gene lost 6 bases and the J gene lost 4 bases, with 12 bases spanning the gap. The CDR3 sequence is CASSLSTGYGYTF. For the CDR3, the DNA is TGTGCCAGCAGCCTAAGTACCGGCTATGGCTACACCTTC.

The chain couples TRBV7-2 to TRBJ2-7; D is unclear. V lost 5 bases, J lost 7 bases, and 21 bases lay in between. In germline, CDR1 is SGHTA, CDR2 FQGNSA. The CDR3 consists of 15 residues. The CDR3, as DNA: TGTGCCAGCAGCAGCCCCGGCACCCGCGTCGGGGAGCAGTACTTC. Translated, it gives CASSSPGTRVGEQYF.

This clone was detected only once. The chain combines TRBV11-2 with TRBJ2-7, with a tentative D call TRBD2 (5 bases). V dropped 3 bases and J dropped 4 bases, with 13 bases sitting between them. Germline V gives CDR1 SGHAT, CDR2 FQNNGV. The CDR3 consists of 14 residues. The CDR3 spells CASSFVLRDYEQYF. CDR3 nucleotide sequence: TGTGCCAGCAGCTTCGTTTTACGGGATTACGAGCAGTACTTC.

The chain is built from TRBV9 and TRBJ2-5; maybe TRBD2 (6 bases). CDR3 length: 14 amino acids. Per the germline V gene, CDR1 is SGDLS and CDR2 is YYNGEE. Between the trimmed V and J ends, which lost 1 base and 5 bases, there was a span of 12 bases. As DNA, the CDR3 is TGTGCCAGCAGCGTATTGCCTAGCGCCGAGACCCAGTACTTC. This translates into CASSVLPSAETQYF.

This clone was counted only a few times. The chain has TRBV6-1 and TRBJ1-1; possibly TRBD1 for D (6 bases). With 9 bases removed from V and 10 bases from J, the gap between germline ends came to 18 bases. This CDR3 is built from 12 residues. Germline CDR1 reads MNHNS; CDR2 reads SASEGT. CDR3 in amino acids: CASDNTGFGAFF. The CDR3 nucleotides read TGTGCCAGTGATAATACAGGGTTTGGAGCTTTCTTT.

The chain is built from TRBV5-7 and TRBJ2-7; D not certain. TRBV5-7 is labeled an ORF, and its function is uncertain. Trimming removed 0 bases at V and 2 bases at J, with 15 bases between. The CDR3 covers 16 residues. Here the CDR3 DNA reads TGTGCCAGCAGCTTGGTTCTCGTCTTCAAAACCTACGAGCAGTACTTC. Residues: CASSLVLVFKTYEQYF.

The chain recombines TRBV19 with TRBJ1-1, with unresolved D. The CDR3 runs to 13 residues. Germline CDR1 is LNHDA and CDR2 is SQIVND (reference sequence). V was shortened by 5 bases and J by 7 bases, with 14 bases between the two germline ends. CDR3 bases: TGTGCCAGTAGTCTTACAAAGGGAGGTGAAGCTTTCTTT. Its protein is CASSLTKGGEAFF.

The CDR3 region is CASNSGGRQETQYF. In DNA, the CDR3 is TGTGCCAGTAATAGCGGGGGCCGCCAAGAGACCCAGTACTTC. The chain couples TRBV27 to TRBJ2-5, with 9 bases identical to TRBD2. The V segment lost 9 bases and the J segment 1 base; nucleotides outside the gene matches: 6. The CDR3 sequence is 14 residues long. Germline loops: CDR1 MNHEY, CDR2 SMNVEV (reference sequence).

This chain joins TRBV5-1 and TRBJ2-1; 9 bases are shared with TRBD2. The CDR3 length is 15 residues. The germline V gene encodes CDR1 SGHRS and CDR2 YFSETQ. Losses at the gene ends were 3 bases for V and 8 bases for J; bases not matched to a gene: 9. CDR3 sequence reads: CASSWDAGGPDEQFF. As DNA, the CDR3 is TGCGCCAGCAGCTGGGACGCGGGGGGGCCAGATGAGCAGTTCTTC.

V and J are TRBV19 and TRBJ2-1, with D possibly TRBD1 on 6 matching bases. Germline V gives CDR1 LNHDA, CDR2 SQIVND (reference sequence). The CDR3 loop spans 15 amino acids. Trimming stripped 7 bases from V and 0 bases from J, with 13 bases between. The CDR3 DNA sequence: TGTGCCAGTACCCCGGACAGAAGCTCCTACAATGAGCAGTTCTTC. Amino acids: CASTPDRSSYNEQFF.

This chain uses TRBV2 with TRBJ1-1; 7 bases line up with TRBD1. The CDR3 has 15 residues. J was trimmed by 3 bases and V by 2 bases; bases with no gene match: 6. Per germline, CDR1 SNHLY and CDR2 FYNNEI. CDR3 amino acids: CASSELSGTDTEAFF. The CDR3 coding sequence is TGTGCCAGCAGTGAACTTTCCGGGACAGACACTGAAGCTTTCTTT.

This clone was recorded only once. The gene calls are TRBV29-1 and TRBJ1-5; TRBD1 agrees at 7 bases. The CDR3 is 15 amino acids. Per germline, CDR1 SQVTM and CDR2 ANQGSEA. V lost 4 bases and J lost 2; bases outside the gene matches: 8. The CDR3 loop reads CSVAQGFLGNQPQHF. CDR3 coding DNA: TGCAGCGTTGCACAGGGGTTCCTAGGCAATCAGCCCCAGCATTTT.

The J gene is TRBJ2-7, the V gene TRBV4-2, with D hard to call. The V gene's germline CDR1 is LGHNA and CDR2 YNFKEQ. The ends were cut back, 0 bases at V and 6 bases at J, with 18 bases in the middle. The CDR3 runs 16 residues. Here the CDR3 reads CASSQDKRRYPREQYF. CDR3 coding DNA: TGTGCCAGCAGCCAAGATAAGCGCCGGTACCCTCGCGAGCAGTACTTC.

The CDR3 region is CASSNHGGYEQYF. The CDR3 nucleotides are TGTGCCAGCAGTAACCACGGGGGCTACGAGCAGTACTTC. The genes are TRBV28 and TRBJ2-7; D possibly corresponds to TRBD2 (6 bases). The CDR3 loop spans 13 amino acids. Germline values: CDR1 MDHEN, CDR2 SYDVKM. Trimming stripped 5 bases from V and 3 bases from J, with 11 bases between.

The chain joins TRBV6-6 to TRBJ2-3; D is unclear. CDR3 size: 13 residues. The germline V and J ends were trimmed by 2 bases and 7 bases, with 10 bases remaining between them. Germline V gene lookup returns CDR1 MNHNY and CDR2 SVGAGI (reference sequence). The CDR3 DNA follows: TGTGCCAGCAGTTACACGCCGGAGAATACGCAGTATTTT. It encodes CASSYTPENTQYF.

The chain joins TRBV14 to TRBJ1-5; no firm D call. The CDR3 is 13 residues long. Germline V CDR1 and CDR2: SGHDN, FVKESK. V lost 0 bases to trimming and J lost 4 bases, with 4 bases between them. The CDR3 nucleotides are TGTGCCAGCAGCCAAGACTTAAATCAGCCCCAGCATTTT. Residues: CASSQDLNQPQHF.

The chain uses TRBV5-1 and TRBJ2-3, with D hard to call. Deletions cut 0 bases from V and 0 bases from J, with 5 bases between. Germline CDR1 reads SGHRS; CDR2 reads YFSETQ. The CDR3 runs 14 residues. In nucleotides, the CDR3 is TGCGCCAGCAGCTTGGATCCCAGCACAGATACGCAGTATTTT. Residues: CASSLDPSTDTQYF.

This clone was seen more than once but under ten times. V usage is TRBV2 and J usage is TRBJ2-5; 7 nucleotides agree with TRBD1. The CDR3 consists of 14 residues. After removal of 8 bases from V and 5 bases from J, the junction contained 11 bases not matched to a gene. Germline V gene lookup returns CDR1 SNHLY and CDR2 FYNNEI. The chain's CDR3 is CASRATGTVETQYF. In DNA form, the CDR3 reads TGTGCCAGCCGTGCGACAGGGACGGTTGAGACCCAGTACTTC.

The chain links TRBV19 to TRBJ2-2; D not resolved. The germline V gene has CDR1 LNHDA and CDR2 SQIVND (reference sequence). CDR3 length: 14 amino acids. V was cut by 4 bases and J by 2 bases, with 8 bases left in between. DNA of the CDR3: TGTGCCAGTAGTAAATGGGTAAACACCGGGGAGCTGTTTTTT. It encodes CASSKWVNTGELFF.

V and J are TRBV7-9 and TRBJ2-3; possible D gene TRBD2, 6 bases. V lost 1 base to trimming and J lost 2 bases, with 16 bases between them. The length of the CDR3 is 17 residues. CDR1 and CDR2 (germline): SEHNR, FQNEAQ (reference sequence). The CDR3 here is CASSLGRDFGFTDTQYF. The CDR3 DNA is TGTGCCAGCAGCTTAGGGAGGGATTTTGGCTTCACAGATACGCAGTATTTT.

This clone was counted only a few times. The rearrangement joins TRBV6-5 to TRBJ2-7; TRBD2 is a possible D gene (8 bases). In germline, CDR1 is MNHEY, CDR2 SVGAGI. Between the trimmed V and J ends, which lost 6 bases and 7 bases, there was a span of 19 bases. CDR3 length: 14 amino acids. This CDR3 is CASSPGGTEREQYF. CDR3 coding DNA: TGTGCCAGCAGCCCGGGGGGGACAGAAAGGGAGCAGTACTTC.

This clone was picked up one time. The chain is built from TRBV5-6 and TRBJ1-3; 10 positions agree with TRBD1. Trimming cost V 0 bases and J 4 bases; bases outside gene matches: 1. This CDR3 has 15 residues. The germline CDR1 and CDR2 sequences are SGHDT and YYEEEE. DNA of the CDR3: TGTGCCAGCAGCTTGGTGGGACAGGGGGGAAACACCATATATTTT. This codes for CASSLVGQGGNTIYF.

The gene calls are TRBV5-4 and TRBJ1-4; 8 positions agree with TRBD1. The CDR3 has 14 residues. Trimming removed 3 bases from V and 3 bases from J; junction bases left unmatched: 1. Looked up from germline, CDR1 is SGHNT and CDR2 is YYREEE (reference sequence). The CDR3 DNA sequence: TGTGCCAGCAGCTACAGGGGGGCTAATGAAAAACTGTTTTTT. Translating it yields CASSYRGANEKLFF.

Here the CDR3 reads CATRAFSSYEQYF. Written as DNA, the CDR3 is TGTGCCACCCGGGCGTTCAGCTCCTACGAGCAGTACTTC. V usage is TRBV15 and J usage is TRBJ2-7; no clear D gene. The CDR3 spans 13 residues. The germline V gene encodes CDR1 LNHNV and CDR2 YYDKDF (reference sequence). The germline V and J ends were trimmed by 8 bases and 0 bases, with 11 bases remaining between them.

V usage is TRBV7-2 and J usage is TRBJ1-6; no definite D call. There are 17 residues in the CDR3. The V gene lost 7 bases and the J gene lost 7 bases, with 23 bases spanning the gap. The germline V gene has CDR1 SGHTA and CDR2 FQGNSA. CDR3 nucleotides: TGTGCCAGCATCCCCGCCGGAGGTCGGACGGGGAATTCACCCCTCCACTTT. It codes for CASIPAGGRTGNSPLHF. Drawing the rest from reference TRBV7-2 and TRBJ1-6, the complete variable domain is GAGVSQSPSNKVTEKGKDVELRCDPISGHTALYWYRQSLGQGLEFLIYFQGNSAPDKSGLPSDRFSAERTGGSVSTLTIQRTQQEDSAVYLCASIPAGGRTGNSPLHFGNGTRLTVT.

The genes are TRBV7-9 and TRBJ1-5; the D is unclear. V was clipped by 3 bases and J by 4 bases, with 7 bases between them. CDR1 is SEHNR and CDR2 is FQNEAQ in the germline V gene (reference sequence). The CDR3 is 13 residues long. CDR3 amino acids: CASSFTGNQPQHF. As DNA, the CDR3 is TGTGCCAGCAGCTTTACGGGGAATCAGCCCCAGCATTTT.

This clone was recorded once. The CDR3 nucleotides read TGTGCCAGCAACCAACCGGGACTAGTAAGAGATACGCAGTATTTT. It specifies CASNQPGLVRDTQYF. The gene calls are TRBV28 and TRBJ2-3, with 8 bases identical to TRBD2. The CDR3 extends over 15 amino acids. Germline trimming cut 7 bases from V and 5 bases from J; bases unmatched to any gene: 11. Germline CDR1 is MDHEN and CDR2 is SYDVKM.

The rearrangement joins TRBV6-1 to TRBJ2-7; 7 bases line up with TRBD1. Germline loops: CDR1 MNHNS, CDR2 SASEGT. Germline trimming cut 8 bases from V and 0 bases from J; bases unmatched to any gene: 10. The CDR3 runs 15 residues. CDR3 amino acids: CASLLTGTASYEQYF. In nucleotides, the CDR3 is TGTGCCAGCCTCTTAACCGGGACAGCCTCCTACGAGCAGTACTTC.

This clone has a handful of counts. The rearrangement joins TRBV13 to TRBJ1-4; D gene uncertain. Germline-derived CDR1 and CDR2 are PRHDT and FYEKMQ (reference sequence). This CDR3 is 14 amino acids long. Trimming took off 5 bases at V and 5 bases at J, with 12 bases between the two ends. CDR3 protein: CASSPQAMNEKLFF. CDR3 nucleotide sequence: TGTGCCAGCAGCCCGCAGGCGATGAATGAAAAACTGTTTTTT.